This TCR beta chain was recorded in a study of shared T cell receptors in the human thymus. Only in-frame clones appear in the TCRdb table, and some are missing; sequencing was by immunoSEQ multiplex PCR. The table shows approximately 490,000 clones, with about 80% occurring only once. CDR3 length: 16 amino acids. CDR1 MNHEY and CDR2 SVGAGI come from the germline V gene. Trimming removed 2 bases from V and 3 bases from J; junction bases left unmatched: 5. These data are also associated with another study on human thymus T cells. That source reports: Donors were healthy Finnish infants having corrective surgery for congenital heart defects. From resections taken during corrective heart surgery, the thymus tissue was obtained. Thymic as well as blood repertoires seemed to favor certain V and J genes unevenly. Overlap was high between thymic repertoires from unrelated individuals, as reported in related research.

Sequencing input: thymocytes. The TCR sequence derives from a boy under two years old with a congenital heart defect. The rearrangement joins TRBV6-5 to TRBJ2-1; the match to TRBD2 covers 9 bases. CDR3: CASSYPGREGYNEQFF. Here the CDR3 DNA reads TGTGCCAGCAGTTACCCGGGGCGGGAGGGCTACAATGAGCAGTTCTTC.